Listed below are T cell receptor beta chains from one sample, sequenced in a study of glioma-infiltrating T cells after dendritic cell vaccination. Profiling relied on immunoSEQ multiplex PCR, and the TCRdb table lists in-frame clones only, not all of them. The repertoire holds 80,000 to 100,000 clones, with around 80% as singletons. The source was blood, collected after dendritic cell vaccination. The receptor source for this set is a human donor with glioblastoma. CDR3s include the opening cysteine and the closing phenylalanine or tryptophan. A D gene is named only where the DNA matches it firmly. Clone size is given for some rows only: seen once, a few or many times, or a class if the clone is expanded.

j_gene | len | abundance | v_gene | d_gene | CDR3nt | CDR3aa
TRBJ2-7 | 13 | once | TRBV28 | TRBD2 | TGTGCCAGCAGAGCGGGAGTCCTGGGCGAGCAGTACTTC | CASRAGVLGEQYF
TRBJ2-1 | 17 | - | TRBV27 | TRBD2 | TGTGCCAGCAGTTTCGATTTCACTAGCGGAAAAAACAATGAGCAGTTCTTC | CASSFDFTSGKNNEQFF
TRBJ2-7 | 14 | - | TRBV5-5 | TRBD1 | TGTGCCAGCAGCTGGGGGACAGGGCCTTACGAGCAGTACTTC | CASSWGTGPYEQYF
TRBJ1-2 | 14 | - | TRBV6-1 | - | TGTGCCAGCAGTGCCCGGACACTTTTTAATGGCTACACCTTC | CASSARTLFNGYTF
TRBJ2-1 | 13 | - | TRBV15 | - | TGTGCCACCGGCGGGACTCCCTTCAATGAGCAGTTCTTC | CATGGTPFNEQFF
TRBJ2-7 | 17 | - | TRBV7-9 | TRBD2 | TGTGCCAGCAGCTGGACACCGGGACTAGCGGGAGGCTACGAGCAGTACTTC | CASSWTPGLAGGYEQYF
TRBJ1-2 | 14 | - | TRBV5-1 | - | TGCGCCAGCAGCTTGGGAGACTTTAACTATGGCTACACCTTC | CASSLGDFNYGYTF
TRBJ1-1 | 11 | - | TRBV28 | TRBD1 | TGTGCCAGCAGGCACAGGGGAGAAGCTTTCTTT | CASRHRGEAFF
TRBJ1-3 | 17 | many | TRBV5-1 | TRBD1 | TGCGCCAGCAGCTGGGGACAGGGAACTTTAGGTGGAAACACCATATATTTT | CASSWGQGTLGGNTIYF
TRBJ1-2 | 14 | - | TRBV2 | TRBD1 | TGTGCCAGCAATTTAGGACAGGAGCGGATGGGCTACACCTTC | CASNLGQERMGYTF
TRBJ1-2 | 12 | - | TRBV29-1 | - | TGCAGCGTTGAAACGGCAGGGGAATCATTCACCTTC | CSVETAGESFTF
TRBJ2-3 | 19 | - | TRBV12-5 | TRBD2 | TGTGCTAGTGGTTTGGTACGATTAGCGGGGGGCGGAATCACAGATACGCAGTATTTT | CASGLVRLAGGGITDTQYF
TRBJ2-1 | 14 | - | TRBV10-3 | TRBD1 | TGTGCCATCAGCAACAGGGGTACAATCGGTGAGCAGTTCTTC | CAISNRGTIGEQFF
TRBJ1-2 | 15 | - | TRBV5-4 | - | TGTGCCAGCAGCCCACCCCCGGGGGTGGGCTATGGCTACACCTTC | CASSPPPGVGYGYTF
TRBJ2-1 | 16 | few | TRBV28 | TRBD2 | TGTGCCAGCAGATCTGCGGGAGAGAGGTCCTACAATGAGCAGTTCTTC | CASRSAGERSYNEQFF
TRBJ1-1 | 14 | once | TRBV27 | TRBD1 | TGTGCCAGCAGTCCGCTCGGGACAGTTGTTGAAGCTTTCTTT | CASSPLGTVVEAFF
TRBJ1-2 | 15 | - | TRBV11-1 | TRBD1 | TGTGCCAGCAGCCAAATCTTACAGGGGTTCGAAGGCTACACCTTC | CASSQILQGFEGYTF
TRBJ1-5 | 17 | once | TRBV2 | - | TGTGCCAGCAGTGATTTCTCAACACTAACCAAGAATCAGCCCCAGCATTTT | CASSDFSTLTKNQPQHF
TRBJ1-2 | 13 | - | TRBV27 | - | TGTGCCAGCAGTTTCCGAGGCGGCTATGGCTACACCTTC | CASSFRGGYGYTF
TRBJ2-1 | 13 | - | TRBV30 | TRBD2 | TGTGCCTGGGGGGGACTAGCGGGAAATGAGCAGTTCTTC | CAWGGLAGNEQFF
TRBJ2-2 | 18 | - | TRBV5-5 | TRBD2 | TGTGCCAGCAGCTTGGGACTAGCGGGGGGATACTTCACCGGGGAGCTGTTTTTT | CASSLGLAGGYFTGELFF